This entry concerns a single T cell receptor beta chain. Its target is not known. The data are from a study of cytomegalovirus exposure and HLA in healthy donors. Study context: Early on, a data release was issued that held some 85 million unique TCRs from HLA-typed donors.

Sampled while nominally healthy, donors likely had unrecorded immune exposures. With 60 Vbeta and 13 Jbeta primers, the PCR was carried out. The repertoire was sequenced with immunoSEQ multiplex PCR; TCRdb's copy has only in-frame clones and lacks some. Among about 130,000 clones listed, 60% to 80% were seen once. Study-level points and caveats: Altogether, about 160 TCR beta chains were recorded as cytomegalovirus-associated.

The CDR3 length is 11 residues. Trimming shortened V by 1 base and J by 13 bases, and 7 bases separated the two germline ends. Per the germline V gene, CDR1 is MNHNS and CDR2 is SASEGT. The clonotype originates from a man in his thirties or forties in good health and CMV-seronegative. The gene calls are TRBV6-1 and TRBJ1-4; D is undetermined. Sequences were obtained from PBMCs. The CDR3 nucleotides are TGTGCCAGCAGTGAAGGAGAGGGACTGTTTTTT. Protein sequence: CASSEGEGLFF.